One sample yielded the 31 T cell receptor beta chains listed below, sequenced in a study of beta chain features in type 1 diabetes. The whole isolated RNA underwent reverse transcription, so sequencing captured expressed TCRB transcripts. Assay: immunoSEQ multiplex PCR; the TCRdb copy retains only in-frame clones and omits some. The repertoire holds fewer than 650,000 clones, with 15% to 17% as singletons. Sequenced: naive CD4+ T cells from blood. These receptors were taken from a man aged 18 to 30 in good health.

This clone showed up just a few times. The V call is TRBV5-1, the J call TRBJ2-7, with TRBD1 identical over 7 bases. J lost 5 bases, V lost 4 bases, and 9 bases had no gene match. This CDR3 is built from 14 residues. Germline CDR1 reads SGHRS; CDR2 reads YFSETQ. CDR3 loop: CASSTGTVVDEQYF. CDR3 in DNA: TGCGCCAGCAGCACAGGGACAGTGGTCGACGAGCAGTACTTC.

This clone was seen only a few times. At the DNA level, this CDR3 is encoded by other sequences in the same sample as well. V and J are TRBV19 and TRBJ2-1, with D perhaps TRBD2 (6 bases). The CDR3 covers 15 residues. V dropped 4 bases and J dropped 1 base, with 11 bases sitting between them. The germline CDR1 and CDR2 sequences are LNHDA and SQIVND (reference sequence). This CDR3 is CASSTSGRSYNEQFF. The CDR3 bases are TGTGCCAGTAGTACGAGCGGGCGGTCCTACAATGAGCAGTTCTTC.

This clone was observed a handful of times. The CDR3 nucleotides read TGTGCCACCAGCAGAGGAACTGGAAACACCATATATTTT. Residues: CATSRGTGNTIYF. This chain joins TRBV15 and TRBJ1-3; D not certain. The CDR3 is 13 amino acids. Germline V gene sequence: CDR1 LNHNV, CDR2 YYDKDF (reference sequence). V shed 1 base and J shed 2 bases, with 3 bases lying between them. Complete variable domain (other parts from reference TRBV15 and TRBJ1-3): DAMVIQNPRYQVTQFGKPVTLSCSQTLNHNVMYWYQQKSSQAPKLLFHYYDKDFNNEADTPDNFQSRRPNTSFCFLDIRSPGLGDTAMYLCATSRGTGNTIYFGEGSWLTVV.

J is TRBJ1-2 and V is TRBV9; 10 bases are shared with TRBD1. V trimming: 0 bases; J trimming: 3 bases; junction bases outside the gene matches: 5. The germline V gene encodes CDR1 SGDLS and CDR2 YYNGEE. The CDR3 sequence is 16 residues long. The CDR3 DNA reads as TGTGCCAGCAGCGTAGCGGGGGACAGGGGAGACTATGGCTACACCTTC. Translation gives CASSVAGDRGDYGYTF.

Only a few counts were recorded for this clone. This chain uses TRBV5-5 with TRBJ1-5; no definite D call. V lost 1 base and J 2 bases, leaving 13 bases between the germline ends. CDR1 is SGHKS, CDR2 YYEKEE, per germline (reference sequence). The CDR3 is 16 residues long. DNA for the CDR3: TGTGCCAGCAGCTTGCGGGCAGTGATAGGCAATCAGCCCCAGCATTTT. Amino acids: CASSLRAVIGNQPQHF.

This clone was observed a few times. This chain connects TRBV5-4 to TRBJ2-1; 12 bases align to TRBD2. Germline loops: CDR1 SGHNT, CDR2 YYREEE (reference sequence). This CDR3 is built from 15 residues. Germline trimming cut 4 bases from V and 6 bases from J; bases unmatched to any gene: 5. CDR3 sequence reads: CASSATSGSLNEQFF. In DNA form, the CDR3 reads TGTGCCAGCAGCGCGACTAGCGGGAGCCTCAATGAGCAGTTCTTC.

This clone has just a few counts. The genes are TRBV7-2 and TRBJ2-1, with TRBD1 matching 9 bases. The V gene end was trimmed by 1 base and the J gene end by 5 bases; junction bases not matched to a gene: 3. This CDR3 contains 15 residues. Germline CDR1 is SGHTA and CDR2 is FQGNSA. The CDR3 nucleotides read TGTGCCAGCAGCTTAGGGGGGACAGGGAACAATGAGCAGTTCTTC. It is translated as CASSLGGTGNNEQFF.

This chain joins TRBV25-1 and TRBJ1-3; D gene uncertain. V was cut by 2 bases and J by 4 bases, with 3 bases left in between. The V gene's germline CDR1 is MGHDK and CDR2 SYGVNS. This CDR3 is built from 12 residues. The chain's CDR3 is CASSEPGNTIYF. CDR3 in DNA: TGTGCCAGCAGTGAACCCGGAAACACCATATATTTT.

The V and J genes are TRBV19 and TRBJ2-1; D is undetermined. The germline CDR1 and CDR2 sequences are LNHDA and SQIVND (reference sequence). The CDR3 is 14 residues long. V was pared by 8 bases and J by 4 bases, with 15 bases between. Here the CDR3 reads CASLDTSRYNEQFF. The DNA of the CDR3 is TGTGCCAGTTTAGACACGTCGAGGTACAATGAGCAGTTCTTC.

On this clone itself: A read error may account for a junction end that differs from germline. This chain connects TRBV5-4 to TRBJ2-7; D is unclear. CDR1 is SGHNT and CDR2 is YYREEE in the germline V gene (reference sequence). The CDR3 runs to 15 residues. CDR3 residues: CASSQTPPGSYEQYF. The CDR3, as DNA: TGCGCCAGCAGCCAGACTCCCCCAGGCTCCTACGAGCAGTACTTC.

In DNA form, the CDR3 reads TGTGCCATCAGTGACACAGGCAATCAGCCCCAGCATTTT. This codes for CAISDTGNQPQHF. The chain uses TRBV10-3 and TRBJ1-5; unclear D gene. Trimming took off 3 bases at V and 2 bases at J, with 5 bases between the two ends. The CDR3 extends over 13 amino acids. The germline gives CDR1 ENHRY, CDR2 SYGVKD.

This clone was detected only a few times. The sample holds other DNA sequences that translate to the same CDR3. The chain combines TRBV18 with TRBJ1-1; D uncertain. The CDR3 covers 13 residues. CDR1 is KGHSH and CDR2 is LQKENI in the germline V gene. V was cut by 4 bases and J by 1 base, with 7 bases left in between. The CDR3 bases are TGTGCCAGCTCACAGGGTAGGAACACTGAAGCTTTCTTT. Translated, it gives CASSQGRNTEAFF. Looking up the rest from reference TRBV18 and TRBJ1-1 gives the full variable domain: NAGVMQNPRHLVRRRGQEARLRCSPMKGHSHVYWYRQLPEEGLKFMVYLQKENIIDESGMPKERFSAEFPKEGPSILRIQQVVRGDSAAYFCASSQGRNTEAFFGQGTRLTVV.

V usage is TRBV9 and J usage is TRBJ1-1; D is undetermined. V lost 1 base, J lost 1 base, and 8 bases lay in between. The CDR3 runs 14 residues. Germline V lookup: CDR1 SGDLS, CDR2 YYNGEE. CDR3 sequence reads: CASSVKPENTEAFF. CDR3 in DNA: TGTGCCAGCAGCGTAAAGCCAGAGAACACTGAAGCTTTCTTT.

This clone was counted a few times. The chain links TRBV7-9 to TRBJ1-3; 8 nucleotides line up with TRBD1. Per germline, CDR1 SEHNR and CDR2 FQNEAQ (reference sequence). Trimming cost V 1 base and J 3 bases; bases outside gene matches: 2. This CDR3 comprises 15 residues. CDR3: CASSLDGTGGNTIYF. DNA for the CDR3: TGTGCCAGCAGCTTAGACGGGACAGGTGGAAACACCATATATTTT.

This chain joins TRBV4-2 and TRBJ2-1; 9 positions match TRBD1. Per germline, CDR1 LGHNA and CDR2 YNFKEQ. This CDR3 spans 17 amino acids. V gave up 4 bases and J gave up 7 bases; unmatched junction bases: 14. The CDR3, as DNA: TGTGCCAGCAGCCCCCTTTTGGGACAGGGCAATGGGAATGAGCAGTTCTTC. Translating it yields CASSPLLGQGNGNEQFF.

This clone has only a few counts. The rearrangement joins TRBV6-6 to TRBJ2-7; D remains ambiguous. Germline V gene sequence: CDR1 MNHNY, CDR2 SVGAGI (reference sequence). There are 14 residues in the CDR3. V lost 2 bases to trimming and J lost 0 bases, with 8 bases between them. The CDR3: CASSYGAFSYEQYF. CDR3 DNA sequence: TGTGCCAGCAGTTACGGAGCTTTCTCCTACGAGCAGTACTTC.

This clone was counted a few times. The chain's CDR3 is CASSPSVQTSGLSQFF. The CDR3 DNA reads TGTGCCAGCAGCCCGAGTGTCCAAACTAGCGGCCTCTCGCAGTTCTTC. V usage is TRBV7-2 and J usage is TRBJ2-1; 8 bases are a match to TRBD2. Germline trimming cut 5 bases from V and 12 bases from J; bases unmatched to any gene: 18. Germline V gives CDR1 SGHTA, CDR2 FQGNSA. The CDR3 is 16 amino acids.

This clone was detected only a few times. In DNA form, the CDR3 reads TGTGCCAGCAGAGCGGACAGGCTGAACACTGAAGCTTTCTTT. This codes for CASRADRLNTEAFF. The rearrangement uses TRBV2 and TRBJ1-1, with 7 positions matching TRBD1. This CDR3 spans 14 amino acids. Trimming cost V 6 bases and J 0 bases; bases outside gene matches: 4. Per the germline V gene, CDR1 is SNHLY and CDR2 is FYNNEI. Drawing the rest from reference TRBV2 and TRBJ1-1, the complete variable domain is EPEVTQTPSHQVTQMGQEVILRCVPISNHLYFYWYRQILGQKVEFLVSFYNNEISEKSEIFDDQFSVERPDGSNFTLKIRSTKLEDSAMYFCASRADRLNTEAFFGQGTRLTVV.

In its sample, this clone was seen a few times. This chain uses TRBV25-1 with TRBJ1-4; TRBD1 matches at 7 bases. Unmatched junction bases numbered 6, after V lost 4 bases and J lost 7 bases. CDR1 is MGHDK, CDR2 SYGVNS, per germline. There are 14 residues in the CDR3. The chain's CDR3 is CASSGTGRFEKLFF. The CDR3 DNA follows: TGTGCCAGCAGTGGGACAGGTCGGTTTGAAAAACTGTTTTTT. Complete variable domain (other parts from reference TRBV25-1 and TRBJ1-4): EADIYQTPRYLVIGTGKKITLECSQTMGHDKMYWYQQDPGMELHLIHYSYGVNSTEKGDLSSESTVSRIRTEHFPLTLESARPSHTSQYLCASSGTGRFEKLFFGSGTQLSVL.

The chain joins TRBV19 to TRBJ2-5, with a possible D match to TRBD1 (6 bases). Trimming shortened V by 3 bases and J by 2 bases, and 13 bases separated the two germline ends. Germline CDR1 LNHDA, CDR2 SQIVND (reference sequence). The CDR3 runs to 15 residues. The CDR3: CASSIPGDRQETQYF. The CDR3 bases are TGTGCCAGTAGTATCCCAGGGGATCGGCAAGAGACCCAGTACTTC.

This clone appeared a few times. The gene calls are TRBV9 and TRBJ2-1; perhaps TRBD2 as D (6 bases). Germline V gene data show CDR1 as SGDLS and CDR2 as YYNGEE. The CDR3 loop spans 15 amino acids. The V gene lost 6 bases and the J gene lost 3 bases, with 16 bases spanning the gap. The CDR3 region is CASTTGTRVYNEQFF. The CDR3 bases are TGTGCCAGCACCACCGGGACTCGAGTCTACAATGAGCAGTTCTTC. Combining the CDR3 with reference TRBV9 and TRBJ2-1 gives the whole variable domain DSGVTQTPKHLITATGQRVTLRCSPRSGDLSVYWYQQSLDQGLQFLIQYYNGEERAKGNILERFSAQQFPDLHSELNLSSLELGDSALYFCASTTGTRVYNEQFFGPGTRLTVL.

V gene TRBV5-1 combines with J gene TRBJ1-2; no reliable D call. CDR1 SGHRS and CDR2 YFSETQ come from the germline V gene. This CDR3 is 14 amino acids long. The V end was cut by 1 base, the J end by 2 bases, with 9 bases between. The CDR3 here is CASSLSAGNYGYTF. In nucleotides, the CDR3 is TGCGCCAGCAGCTTGTCGGCGGGGAACTATGGCTACACCTTC.

This clone was recorded a few times. Other nucleotide sequences in the sample specify the same CDR3. This chain uses TRBV18 with TRBJ1-5; maybe TRBD1 (5 bases). Per germline, CDR1 KGHSH and CDR2 LQKENI. This CDR3 comprises 13 residues. Trimming pared 4 bases from V and 5 bases from J, leaving 9 bases between. The CDR3 DNA is TGTGCCAGCTCACGTACAGGCGATCAGCCCCAGCATTTT. It specifies CASSRTGDQPQHF.

This clone was detected once. The V call is TRBV7-2, the J call TRBJ2-2, with a weak D call TRBD1 (6 bases). Deletions cut 5 bases from V and 6 bases from J, with 10 bases between. The CDR3 runs to 13 residues. Germline loops: CDR1 SGHTA, CDR2 FQGNSA. The CDR3 bases are TGTGCCAGCAGCCCCCAGGGGCCCGGGGAGCTGTTTTTT. Translated, it gives CASSPQGPGELFF.

Only a few counts were recorded for this clone. V and J are TRBV30 and TRBJ1-4; the D gene is possibly TRBD1 (6 bases). The CDR3 covers 14 residues. V was shortened by 0 bases and J by 5 bases, with 10 bases between the two germline ends. CDR1 is GTSNPN, CDR2 SVGIG, per germline (reference sequence). The CDR3 DNA sequence: TGTGCCTGGAGTGTACTTAGGGGGAATGAAAAACTGTTTTTT. Translated, it gives CAWSVLRGNEKLFF.

This sequence joins TRBV2 and TRBJ2-5; TRBD2 matches 12 bases. From germline, CDR1 is SNHLY and CDR2 FYNNEI. CDR3 length equals 16 residues. V gave up 2 bases and J gave up 4 bases; unmatched junction bases: 5. As DNA, the CDR3 is TGTGCCAGCAGTGAACGAAGACTAGCGGGAGTAGAGACCCAGTACTTC. Translating it yields CASSERRLAGVETQYF.

The chain uses TRBV7-9 and TRBJ2-1; 8 nucleotides match TRBD2. Trimming removed 5 bases from V and 5 bases from J; junction bases left unmatched: 8. Looked up from germline, CDR1 is SEHNR and CDR2 is FQNEAQ (reference sequence). The CDR3 runs to 15 residues. CDR3 residues: CASSPWSGRDNEQFF. In DNA form, the CDR3 reads TGTGCCAGCAGCCCCTGGAGCGGGAGAGACAATGAGCAGTTCTTC.

This rearrangement joins TRBV7-2 to TRBJ1-3; D possibly corresponds to TRBD1 (5 bases). Germline CDR1 SGHTA, CDR2 FQGNSA. V was clipped by 3 bases and J by 4 bases, with 16 bases between them. The CDR3 covers 16 residues. The CDR3 protein is CASSFPQGKDGNTIYF. For the CDR3, the DNA is TGTGCCAGCAGCTTTCCCCAGGGAAAGGACGGAAACACCATATATTTT.

There are a few counts of this clone. The rearrangement joins TRBV4-2 to TRBJ2-1; 10 bases are shared with TRBD2. The CDR3 is 16 residues long. The V gene end was trimmed by 0 bases and the J gene end by 8 bases; junction bases not matched to a gene: 7. The germline V gene has CDR1 LGHNA and CDR2 YNFKEQ. The CDR3 sequence is CASSQDQASGSYEQFF. The CDR3 nucleotides read TGTGCCAGCAGCCAAGATCAGGCTAGCGGGAGCTATGAGCAGTTCTTC.

The chain carries TRBV6-5 and TRBJ1-6; 8 nucleotides align to TRBD1. Per germline, CDR1 MNHEY and CDR2 SVGAGI. Trimming took 11 bases from V and 13 from J; bases not matched to a gene: 13. CDR3 length equals 13 residues. Written as DNA, the CDR3 is TGTGCCGGAAAGACAGGGGCTGATGCGCCCCTCCACTTT. Its translation is CAGKTGADAPLHF.

This clone was counted between two and nine times. The chain couples TRBV7-2 to TRBJ1-5; TRBD1 aligns across 7 bases. With 6 bases clipped from V and 7 bases from J, the junction kept 9 bases outside the gene matches. Germline CDR1 and CDR2: SGHTA and FQGNSA. The CDR3 is 14 amino acids. The CDR3 loop reads CASSRGRGQQPQHF. The CDR3, as DNA: TGTGCCAGCAGTCGCGGGAGGGGGCAACAGCCCCAGCATTTT.